The 21 T cell receptor beta chains given below trace back to one sample, sequenced in a study of sequential checkpoint blockade in melanoma. The treatment here: randomized to nivolumab then ipilimumab (arm A) or the reverse (arm B). TCRdb's table, derived via immunoSEQ multiplex PCR, lists solely in-frame clones and lacks some. The sample contains approximately 13,000 clones, approximately 76% of which appear only once. The sequences come from CD8+ T cells sorted from blood (inferred from file names), collected from a patient given nivolumab and ipilimumab in sequence. These receptor sequences come from a human patient with melanoma. Some clones in this sample may be carry-over from other donors' samples.

This clone appeared once. The gene calls are TRBV6-5 and TRBJ1-5, with 7 bases lining up with TRBD1. CDR1 is MNHEY and CDR2 is SVGAGI in the germline V gene. The CDR3 is 16 amino acids. The V gene end was trimmed by 0 bases and the J gene end by 0 bases; junction bases not matched to a gene: 2. The CDR3 coding sequence is TGTGCCAGCAGTTACTCTACAGGGGATAGCAATCAGCCCCAGCATTTT. Protein: CASSYSTGDSNQPQHF.

The chain combines TRBV6-1 with TRBJ1-1; D call uncertain. Trimming took off 7 bases at V and 6 bases at J, with 9 bases between the two ends. The CDR3 contains 11 residues. Germline CDR1 and CDR2: MNHNS and SASEGT. The CDR3 loop is CASKMRAEAFF. CDR3 DNA sequence: TGTGCCAGCAAGATGAGGGCTGAAGCTTTCTTT.

This chain uses TRBV9 with TRBJ2-7, with a weak D call TRBD2 (7 bases). V lost 4 bases and J lost 3, with 17 bases in between. The germline gives CDR1 SGDLS, CDR2 YYNGEE. The CDR3 consists of 15 residues. The CDR3 protein is CASSLGGGTYYEQYF. CDR3 nucleotides: TGTGCCAGCAGCTTAGGGGGGGGGACGTACTACGAGCAGTACTTC.

The chain combines TRBV5-1 with TRBJ1-1; D might be TRBD1 (6 bases). Trimming left V 4 bases short and J 8 bases short, with 12 bases between. The CDR3 covers 12 residues. Germline CDR1 is SGHRS and CDR2 is YFSETQ. Written as DNA, the CDR3 is TGCGCCAGCAGCGCCAACAGGGCAGAAGCTTTCTTT. This codes for CASSANRAEAFF.

The V and J genes are TRBV9 and TRBJ1-2, with 7 bases identical to TRBD1. With V trimmed by 3 bases and J by 4 bases, 24 bases remained unmatched. The CDR3 sequence is 20 residues long. The germline CDR1 and CDR2 sequences are SGDLS and YYNGEE. CDR3 nucleotides: TGTGCCAGCAGCGCCCCCCAGTGGACAGGAAACCTGACCTGTTCCTATGGCTACACCTTC. Its protein product is CASSAPQWTGNLTCSYGYTF.

CDR3 in DNA: TGTGCCAGCAGCTTAGCGGCCAGGGGGTATAATTCACCCCTCCACTTT. Protein: CASSLAARGYNSPLHF. This chain links TRBV7-6 with TRBJ1-6; 7 bases are shared with TRBD1. With V trimmed by 0 bases and J by 4 bases, 3 bases remained unmatched. Germline V gene lookup returns CDR1 SGHVS and CDR2 FNYEAQ. The CDR3 has 16 residues.

The CDR3 sequence is CASRRRLAGITYEQFF. The CDR3 DNA is TGTGCCAGCAGGCGGAGACTAGCGGGGATAACATATGAGCAGTTCTTC. This chain joins TRBV27 and TRBJ2-1; 11 positions agree with TRBD2. V trimming: 6 bases; J trimming: 8 bases; junction bases outside the gene matches: 12. The germline CDR1 and CDR2 sequences are MNHEY and SMNVEV (reference sequence). The CDR3 sequence is 16 residues long.

The chain couples TRBV27 to TRBJ2-3; D perhaps matches TRBD1 (6 bases). The length of the CDR3 is 16 residues. The germline V gene encodes CDR1 MNHEY and CDR2 SMNVEV (reference sequence). The germline V and J ends were trimmed by 2 bases and 6 bases, with 18 bases remaining between them. The CDR3 nucleotides read TGTGCCAGCAGTTTAGGGTCAGGGGCCGGGACGGATACGCAGTATTTT. This encodes CASSLGSGAGTDTQYF.

The rearrangement uses TRBV27 and TRBJ1-5; possibly TRBD1 for D (5 bases). The CDR3 is 13 amino acids. The germline gives CDR1 MNHEY, CDR2 SMNVEV (reference sequence). V gave up 7 bases and J gave up 1 base, with 8 bases separating them. CDR3 residues: CASNGGSNQPQHF. DNA of the CDR3: TGTGCCAGCAACGGGGGAAGCAATCAGCCCCAGCATTTT.

This clone was observed a handful of times. The chain recombines TRBV15 with TRBJ2-1; D remains unclear. Germline CDR1 reads LNHNV; CDR2 reads YYDKDF (reference sequence). V lost 2 bases, J lost 10 bases, and 15 bases lay in between. This CDR3 is built from 14 residues. The CDR3 DNA reads as TGTGCCACCAGCAGATCGAGGCAGTTGAACGAGCAGTTCTTC. This gives the protein CATSRSRQLNEQFF.

This rearrangement joins TRBV15 to TRBJ1-1; tentatively, D is TRBD1 (6 bases). The CDR3 totals 16 residues. V lost 2 bases and J lost 2, with 15 bases in between. CDR1 LNHNV and CDR2 YYDKDF come from the germline V gene (reference sequence). The CDR3 DNA is TGTGCCACCAGCAGACAATCCGGGACAACAAACACTGAAGCTTTCTTT. It codes for CATSRQSGTTNTEAFF.

This clone occurred a few times. The CDR3 sequence is CASSEDVGDYGYTF. The CDR3 DNA sequence: TGTGCCAGCAGTGAGGATGTAGGGGACTATGGCTACACCTTC. This sequence joins TRBV2 and TRBJ1-2; perhaps TRBD1 as D (5 bases). The V end lost 3 bases, the J end lost 3 bases, and 11 bases lay between the germline ends. The CDR3 extends over 14 amino acids. Germline CDR1 SNHLY, CDR2 FYNNEI. The entire variable domain, with the rest obtained from reference TRBV2 and TRBJ1-2, is as follows: EPEVTQTPSHQVTQMGQEVILRCVPISNHLYFYWYRQILGQKVEFLVSFYNNEISEKSEIFDDQFSVERPDGSNFTLKIRSTKLEDSAMYFCASSEDVGDYGYTFGSGTRLTVV.

V and J are TRBV13 and TRBJ1-1; D perhaps matches TRBD1 (5 bases). In germline, CDR1 is PRHDT, CDR2 FYEKMQ (reference sequence). V lost 4 bases and J 3 bases, leaving 9 bases between the germline ends. The CDR3 is 13 amino acids. CDR3 loop: CASSSRQYTEAFF. CDR3 nucleotides: TGTGCCAGCAGCTCCAGACAGTACACTGAAGCTTTCTTT.

V usage is TRBV27 and J usage is TRBJ2-3, with D uncertain. Germline CDR1 MNHEY, CDR2 SMNVEV (reference sequence). The CDR3 extends over 15 amino acids. The V and J ends lost 4 bases and 0 bases respectively, with 11 bases between them. The chain's CDR3 is CASSSSTPSTDTQYF. CDR3 DNA: TGTGCCAGCAGTTCCTCGACACCCAGCACAGATACGCAGTATTTT.

The V and J genes are TRBV7-7 and TRBJ2-1; 7 nucleotides agree with TRBD2. The CDR3 covers 15 residues. Germline V gene sequence: CDR1 SSHAT, CDR2 FNYEAQ (reference sequence). Trimming took 5 bases from V and 9 from J; bases not matched to a gene: 13. DNA of the CDR3: TGTGCCAGCAGCCCCGTGGCTAGCGGTCGGGCTGAGCAGTTCTTC. Its translation: CASSPVASGRAEQFF. The variable domain in full, with the rest retrieved from reference TRBV7-7 and TRBJ2-1, is GAGVSQSPRYKVTKRGQDVTLRCDPISSHATLYWYQQALGQGPEFLTYFNYEAQPDKSGLPSDRFSAERPEGSISTLTIQRTEQRDSAMYRCASSPVASGRAEQFFGPGTRLTVL.

This clone has a handful of counts. This rearrangement joins TRBV11-2 to TRBJ2-7, with 8 bases that match TRBD2. V shed 4 bases, J shed 6 bases, and the junction held 11 bases outside the gene matches. This CDR3 region has 15 residues. From germline, CDR1 is SGHAT and CDR2 FQNNGV. CDR3 in amino acids: CASSYGIGTRTEQYF. CDR3 nucleotide sequence: TGTGCCAGCAGCTACGGGATCGGGACTAGGACCGAGCAGTACTTC. Full variable domain (rest looked up from reference TRBV11-2 and TRBJ2-7): EAGVAQSPRYKIIEKRQSVAFWCNPISGHATLYWYQQILGQGPKLLIQFQNNGVVDDSQLPKDRFSAERLKGVDSTLKIQPAKLEDSAVYLCASSYGIGTRTEQYFGPGTRLTVT.

The CDR3 protein is CASSQDRTGVSSYTF. The CDR3 DNA follows: TGCGCCAGCAGCCAAGATCGGACAGGCGTTTCAAGCTACACCTTC. The rearrangement links TRBV4-3 to TRBJ1-2; 7 nucleotides agree with TRBD1. Germline V CDR1 and CDR2: LGHNA, YSLEER. CDR3 length: 15 amino acids. The V gene end was trimmed by 0 bases and the J gene end by 9 bases; junction bases not matched to a gene: 10.

CDR3 in DNA: TGTGCCAGCAGTTTATTCCAGGGGACTGAAGCTTTCTTT. This encodes CASSLFQGTEAFF. The chain recombines TRBV27 with TRBJ1-1; D perhaps matches TRBD1 (6 bases). Trimming removed 1 base at V and 5 bases at J, with 8 bases between. The CDR3 is 13 amino acids. Germline loops: CDR1 MNHEY, CDR2 SMNVEV (reference sequence).

In its sample, this clone was seen once. V gene TRBV7-9 combines with J gene TRBJ2-5; 9 nucleotides line up with TRBD2. The CDR3 is 16 residues long. J was trimmed by 1 base and V by 2 bases; bases with no gene match: 5. Germline V CDR1 and CDR2: SEHNR, FQNEAQ (reference sequence). The CDR3 loop is CASSLSSGGLQETQYF. In DNA form, the CDR3 reads TGTGCCAGCAGCTTAAGTAGCGGGGGTCTCCAAGAGACCCAGTACTTC.

This chain connects TRBV6-5 to TRBJ1-1; D is undetermined. Deletions cut 2 bases from V and 0 bases from J, with 13 bases between. Germline lookup yields CDR1 MNHEY and CDR2 SVGAGI. This CDR3 contains 16 residues. The CDR3 DNA reads as TGTGCCAGCAGTTACGCCTCGACTGCCATGAACACTGAAGCTTTCTTT. Its protein is CASSYASTAMNTEAFF.

The V and J genes are TRBV28 and TRBJ2-1; D uncertain. V lost 3 bases to trimming and J lost 3 bases, with 6 bases between them. Germline lookup yields CDR1 MDHEN and CDR2 SYDVKM. The length of the CDR3 is 13 residues. In nucleotides, the CDR3 is TGTGCCAGCAGTTTGAGCCTCTACAATGAGCAGTTCTTC. It codes for CASSLSLYNEQFF.